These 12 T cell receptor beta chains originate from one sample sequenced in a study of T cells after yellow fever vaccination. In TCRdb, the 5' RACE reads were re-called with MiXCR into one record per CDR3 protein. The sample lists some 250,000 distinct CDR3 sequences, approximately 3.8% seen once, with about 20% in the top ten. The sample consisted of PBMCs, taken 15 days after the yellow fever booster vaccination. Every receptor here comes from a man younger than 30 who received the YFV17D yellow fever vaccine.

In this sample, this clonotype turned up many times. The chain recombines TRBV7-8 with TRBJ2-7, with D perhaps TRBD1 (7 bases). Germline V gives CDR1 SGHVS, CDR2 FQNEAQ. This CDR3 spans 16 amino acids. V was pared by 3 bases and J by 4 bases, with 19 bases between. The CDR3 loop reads CASSFLSGRGEYEQYF. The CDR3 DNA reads TGTGCCAGCAGCTTCTTGAGCGGCAGGGGGGAATACGAGCAGTACTTC.

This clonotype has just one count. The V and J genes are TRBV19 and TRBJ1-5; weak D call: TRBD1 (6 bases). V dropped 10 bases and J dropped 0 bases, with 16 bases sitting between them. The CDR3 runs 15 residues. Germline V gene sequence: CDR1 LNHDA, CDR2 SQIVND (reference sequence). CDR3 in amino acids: CATQDSLYSNQPQHF. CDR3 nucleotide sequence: TGTGCCACTCAGGACAGCCTTTATAGCAATCAGCCCCAGCATTTT.

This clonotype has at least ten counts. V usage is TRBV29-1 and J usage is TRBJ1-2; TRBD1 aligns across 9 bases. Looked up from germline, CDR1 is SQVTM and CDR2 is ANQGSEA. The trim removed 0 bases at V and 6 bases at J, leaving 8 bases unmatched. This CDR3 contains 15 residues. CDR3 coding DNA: TGCAGCGTTGAAGATCGGGGGACAGGGTTGGATGGCTACACCTTC. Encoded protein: CSVEDRGTGLDGYTF.

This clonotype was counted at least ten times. CDR3 in DNA: TGTGCCAGCACCCCGACGGGGCTCTGGGGCTACACCTTC. It is translated as CASTPTGLWGYTF. V is TRBV12-3 or TRBV12-4 and J is TRBJ1-2; TRBD1 might be the D (5 bases). The ends were cut back, 7 bases at V and 8 bases at J, with 17 bases in the middle. The CDR3 consists of 13 residues.

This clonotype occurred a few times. The CDR3 is CASRTPRENTGELFF. For the CDR3, the DNA is TGTGCCAGCAGAACGCCCAGGGAGAACACCGGGGAGCTGTTTTTT. The chain joins TRBV11-2 to TRBJ2-2, with D perhaps TRBD1 (5 bases). Per germline, CDR1 SGHAT and CDR2 FQNNGV. There are 15 residues in the CDR3. V lost 6 bases and J 1 base, leaving 12 bases between the germline ends.

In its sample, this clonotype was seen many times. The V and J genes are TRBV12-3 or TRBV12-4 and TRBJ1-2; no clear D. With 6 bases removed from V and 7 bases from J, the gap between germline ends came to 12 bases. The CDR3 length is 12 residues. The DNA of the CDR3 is TGTGCCAGCAGCCGCGAGTCGGGTGGCTACACCTTC. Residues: CASSRESGGYTF.

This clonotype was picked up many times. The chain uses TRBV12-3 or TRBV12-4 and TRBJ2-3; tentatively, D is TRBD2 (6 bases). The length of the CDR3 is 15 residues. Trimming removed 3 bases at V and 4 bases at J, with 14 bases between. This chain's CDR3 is CASSLGTFQADTQYF. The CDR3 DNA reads TGTGCCAGCAGTTTGGGGACTTTTCAGGCAGATACGCAGTATTTT.

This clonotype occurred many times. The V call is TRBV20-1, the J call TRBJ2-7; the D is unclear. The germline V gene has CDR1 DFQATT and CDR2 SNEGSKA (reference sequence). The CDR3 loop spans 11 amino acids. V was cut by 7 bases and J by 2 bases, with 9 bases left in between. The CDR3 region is CSVEGTYEQYV. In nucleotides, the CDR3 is TGCAGTGTGGAAGGAACCTACGAGCAGTACGTC.

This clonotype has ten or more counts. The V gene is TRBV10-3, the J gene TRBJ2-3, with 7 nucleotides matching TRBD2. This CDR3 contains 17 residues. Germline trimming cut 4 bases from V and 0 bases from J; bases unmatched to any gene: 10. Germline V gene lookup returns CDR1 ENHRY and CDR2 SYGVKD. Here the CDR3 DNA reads TGTGCCATCAGTGGCCCCTCTAGCGGCTTAAGCACAGATACGCAGTATTTT. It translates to CAISGPSSGLSTDTQYF.

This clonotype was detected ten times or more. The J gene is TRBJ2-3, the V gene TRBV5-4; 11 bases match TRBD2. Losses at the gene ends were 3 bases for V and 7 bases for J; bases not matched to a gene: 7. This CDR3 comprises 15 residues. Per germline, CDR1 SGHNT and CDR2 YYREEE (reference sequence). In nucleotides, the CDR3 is TGTGCCAGCAGCTCGACGACTAGCGGGGCATATACGCAGTATTTT. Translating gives CASSSTTSGAYTQYF.

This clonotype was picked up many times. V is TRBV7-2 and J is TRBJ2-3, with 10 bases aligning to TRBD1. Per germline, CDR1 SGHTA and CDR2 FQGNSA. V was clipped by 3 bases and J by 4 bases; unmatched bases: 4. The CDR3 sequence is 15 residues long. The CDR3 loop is CASSLDRGSSDTQYF. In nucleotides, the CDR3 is TGTGCCAGCAGCTTGGACAGGGGGAGTTCAGATACGCAGTATTTT.

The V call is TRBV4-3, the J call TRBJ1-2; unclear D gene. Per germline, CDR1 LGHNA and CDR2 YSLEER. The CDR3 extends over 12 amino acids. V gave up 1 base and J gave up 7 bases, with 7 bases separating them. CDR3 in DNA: TGCGCCAGCAGCCAAGTCCAAGGTGGCTACACCTTC. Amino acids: CASSQVQGGYTF.